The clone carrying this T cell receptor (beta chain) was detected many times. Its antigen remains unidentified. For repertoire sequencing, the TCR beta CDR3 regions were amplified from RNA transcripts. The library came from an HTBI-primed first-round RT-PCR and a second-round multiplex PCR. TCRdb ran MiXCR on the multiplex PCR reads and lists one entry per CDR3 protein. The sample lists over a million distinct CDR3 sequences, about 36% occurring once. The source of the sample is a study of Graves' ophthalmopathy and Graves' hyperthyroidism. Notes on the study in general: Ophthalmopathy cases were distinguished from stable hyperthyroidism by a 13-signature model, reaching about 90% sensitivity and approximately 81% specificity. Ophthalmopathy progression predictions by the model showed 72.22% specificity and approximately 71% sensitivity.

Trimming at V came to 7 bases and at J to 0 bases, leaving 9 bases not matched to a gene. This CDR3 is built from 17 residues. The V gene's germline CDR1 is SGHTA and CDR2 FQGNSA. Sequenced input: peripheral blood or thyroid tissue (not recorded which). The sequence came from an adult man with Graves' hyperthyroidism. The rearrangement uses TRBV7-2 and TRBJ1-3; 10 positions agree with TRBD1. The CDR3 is CASNPWDRGNSGNTIYF. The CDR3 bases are TGTGCCAGCAACCCATGGGACAGGGGAAACTCTGGAAACACCATATATTTT.